Below are 12 T cell receptor beta chains sequenced from a single sample in a study of post-analysis software for immune sequencing data. Included in the TCR beta cDNA libraries were unique molecular identifiers. In TCRdb, the PCR reads were re-called with MiXCR into one record per CDR3 protein. Of some 160,000 distinct CDR3 sequences listed, about 37% were seen once; the top ten hold around 30%. Sequences were derived from blood, sampled after autologous hematopoietic stem cell transplantation. The receptors originated from a girl between 10 and 17 years old with multiple sclerosis.

The chain links TRBV20-1 to TRBJ1-2, with TRBD1 identical over 9 bases. Trimming at V came to 2 bases and at J to 8 bases, leaving 9 bases not matched to a gene. The germline V gene has CDR1 DFQATT and CDR2 SNEGSKA (reference sequence). The CDR3 loop spans 14 amino acids. The CDR3 DNA is TGCAGTGCTAGATACAGGGGGCTCGACGGGGGCTACACCTTC. Its translation: CSARYRGLDGGYTF.

This clonotype was seen more than once but under ten times. The V call is TRBV7-2, the J call TRBJ2-6, with D possibly being TRBD1 (5 bases). The CDR3 has 16 amino acids. Germline CDR1 SGHTA, CDR2 FQGNSA. V shed 5 bases and J shed 2 bases, with 13 bases lying between them. CDR3 DNA sequence: TGTGCCAGCAGCCCAGGTCTAGGGGCTGGGGCCAACGTCCTGACTTTC. As protein: CASSPGLGAGANVLTF.

This rearrangement joins TRBV2 to TRBJ1-5, with 7 bases fitting TRBD1. Germline CDR1 and CDR2: SNHLY and FYNNEI. V lost 2 bases and J lost 7; bases outside the gene matches: 8. This CDR3 is 15 amino acids long. CDR3 bases: TGTGCCAGCAGTGAAATTCGGGACAGAGAACAGCCCCAGCATTTT. This translates into CASSEIRDREQPQHF. Using reference TRBV2 and TRBJ1-5 for the parts outside the CDR3, the full variable domain is EPEVTQTPSHQVTQMGQEVILRCVPISNHLYFYWYRQILGQKVEFLVSFYNNEISEKSEIFDDQFSVERPDGSNFTLKIRSTKLEDSAMYFCASSEIRDREQPQHFGDGTRLSIL.

V usage is TRBV6-4 and J usage is TRBJ2-3; a possible D gene is TRBD2 (6 bases). CDR3 size: 15 residues. The V end lost 3 bases, the J end lost 10 bases, and 20 bases lay between the germline ends. Germline V CDR1 and CDR2: MRHNA, SNTAGT. The CDR3 DNA is TGTGCCAGCAGTGAGGAGGGGTTGGGCTCTGAGCCGCAGTATTTT. Its translation: CASSEEGLGSEPQYF.

About this clonotype itself: A much bigger clone sits one base away, suggesting this may be a read error. The chain is built from TRBV5-1 and TRBJ1-2; D unclear. The CDR3 has 16 residues. Per the germline V gene, CDR1 is SGHRS and CDR2 is YFSETQ. CDR3 sequence: CAGSSLVGGKNYGYTF. The CDR3 DNA follows: TGCGCCGGCAGCTCCCTGGTGGGAGGGAAGAACTATGGCTACACCTTC.

The J gene is TRBJ2-4, the V gene TRBV3-1, with no clear D. Near its end, the DNA agrees better with TRBJ2-5, so the J call may be wrong. The CDR3 consists of 18 residues. The V gene's germline CDR1 is LGHDT and CDR2 YNNKEL (reference sequence). The DNA of the CDR3 is TGTGCCAGCAGCCAAGATCTTCACACTCAACTGGTGGGAGAGACCCAGTACTTC. As protein: CASSQDLHTQLVGETQYF.

The chain is built from TRBV2 and TRBJ2-3, with D tentatively TRBD2 (6 bases). V was clipped by 8 bases and J by 6 bases, with 15 bases between them. The germline V gene encodes CDR1 SNHLY and CDR2 FYNNEI. CDR3 length: 13 residues. The CDR3 nucleotides read TGTGCCAGCTCCGGTGGGGCGGGGGATACGCAGTATTTT. This encodes CASSGGAGDTQYF.

The chain recombines TRBV7-2 with TRBJ2-1, with D perhaps matching TRBD1 or TRBD2 (6 bases each). The V gene's germline CDR1 is SGHTA and CDR2 FQGNSA. The CDR3 length is 19 residues. V was shortened by 4 bases and J by 0 bases, with 22 bases between the two germline ends. Written as DNA, the CDR3 is TGTGCCAGCAGCTCCTCGTGGGGGGCGAGTCCTAGCTCCTACAATGAGCAGTTCTTC. It encodes CASSSSWGASPSSYNEQFF.

The chain couples TRBV7-3 to TRBJ2-1; D ambiguous. This CDR3 contains 13 residues. The V gene lost 3 bases and the J gene lost 5 bases, with 8 bases spanning the gap. Germline CDR1 and CDR2: SGHTA and FQGTGA. DNA for the CDR3: TGTGCCAGCAGCTTCGACTTCAACAATGAGCAGTTCTTC. This gives the protein CASSFDFNNEQFF.

This chain uses TRBV7-2 with TRBJ1-5; no firm D call. V lost 1 base and J lost 0, with 7 bases in between. The germline V gene has CDR1 SGHTA and CDR2 FQGNSA. The CDR3 has 15 amino acids. CDR3 loop: CASSLGGNSNQPQHF. Here the CDR3 DNA reads TGTGCCAGCAGCTTAGGAGGTAATAGCAATCAGCCCCAGCATTTT.

This rearrangement joins TRBV7-9 to TRBJ2-1; 8 bases match TRBD1. Trimming at V came to 5 bases and at J to 2 bases, leaving 8 bases not matched to a gene. This CDR3 has 16 residues. Germline CDR1 is SEHNR and CDR2 is FQNEAQ (reference sequence). CDR3 loop: CASSPQTGVAYNEQFF. The CDR3 region has the DNA TGTGCCAGCAGCCCCCAGACAGGGGTAGCCTACAATGAGCAGTTCTTC.

About this clonotype itself: Germline and junction disagree at one end, which may indicate a read error. The chain carries TRBV12-3 or TRBV12-4 and TRBJ2-4, with 8 bases that match TRBD1. This CDR3 region has 14 residues. The chain's CDR3 is CASSLTGAKNIRYF. The DNA for the CDR3 is TGTGCCAGCAGCCTGACAGGGGCCAAAAACATTCGGTACTTC.